This record covers a single TCR beta chain. Its specificity is not known. Sample treatment: some 20 received Ad26.COV2.S at low or high dose, single or two shots; about 5 received placebo; per-sample allocation not given. Day 63 after the first injection of vaccine or placebo was the sampling time. This adult donor, from Boston, was 18-55 years old. The length of the CDR3 is 15 residues. The V segment lost 3 bases and the J segment 2 bases; nucleotides outside the gene matches: 3. Per germline, CDR1 MDHEN and CDR2 SYDVKM. This sample is part of a study of Ad26.COV2.S vaccination and SARS-CoV-2 variants. Notes on the study in general: Spike-specific responses of CD8+ and CD4+ T cells were reported to display substantial breadth after vaccination.

Sequencing used immunoSEQ multiplex PCR; TCRdb keeps in-frame clones, though not all of them. The table lists about half a million clones, 80% to 90% of them singletons. This receptor was obtained from a person aged 18-65 years who received the Ad26.COV2.S COVID-19 vaccine or a placebo. The chain employs TRBV28 and TRBJ1-1; TRBD1 matches 10 bases. Source: peripheral blood, taken in a trial of Ad26.COV2.S vaccine versus placebo. The CDR3 is CASSLWTGGNTEAFF. CDR3 DNA sequence: TGTGCCAGCAGTTTGTGGACAGGGGGAAACACTGAAGCTTTCTTT.